This T cell receptor (beta chain) was captured in a study of cytomegalovirus exposure and HLA in healthy donors (dated by TCRdb to the late 2010s). In the study overall: According to a later analysis, one platform produced both the 120 validation repertoires and the 666 repertoires of the first cohort. To predict cytomegalovirus infection status, the study brought together high-throughput TCR immunosequencing, statistical association of individual TCRs with disease status, and machine learning. The aim of the study was to test whether cataloging public T cell receptors could identify signatures of past pathogen exposure. Along with the roughly 710-subject first cohort, a separate validation cohort of over 90 different subjects was used.

Concerning this clone: This clone's antigen is unknown. No base quality information exists; no much larger clone differs at one position.

What the study reported, not specific to this receptor: The authors suggested that the approach could potentially be extended to other disease states and immunological phenotypes. A few of the identified cytomegalovirus-associated TCR beta chains were confirmed in vitro to be specific for cytomegalovirus antigens. The validation cohort had no HLA typing available for a later analysis, so co-occurrence within that cohort was assessed over all 130 or so repertoires. A total of 164 TCR beta chains were listed by the study as associated with cytomegalovirus. While some public TCRs were present in many individuals, most TCR sequences turned up only very rarely across donors. In both the original and validation cohorts, the classifier was reported to diagnose cytomegalovirus status with high specificity and sensitivity. A later analysis found that TCRs clustered in the first cohort also tended to co-occur in the 120 validation repertoires, with just under 95% of cluster scores above 0.

Receptor libraries were prepared by the immunoSEQ multiplex PCR assay. As for the original processing: A statistical classification framework was developed to diagnose cytomegalovirus status using the catalog of TCR beta chain sequences. Entries here come from immuneACCESS through TCRdb and include only in-frame sequences with V and J called. Some clones fail to appear in such tables; in the studies checked, an unresolved V gene covers under half of the shortfall, and the cause of the remainder is unknown. V, J and clone size derive from that table, while D and trimming were established from the DNA sequence. The sample contains over 120,000 clones, around 89% of them found a single time. The top ten clones comprise roughly 6.4% of the sample. The donors belonged to the validation cohort of about 120 subjects, which was separate from the roughly 670-subject first cohort. Trimmed from V: 6 bases; trimmed from J: 2 bases; junction bases lacking a gene match: 8. CDR1 LNHDA and CDR2 SQIVND were looked up in the germline V gene (reference sequence). The CDR3 measures 15 amino acids from cysteine to phenylalanine. Kept here is only the CDR3 DNA, which spans 45 bases and is read in frame from base 1.

This sequence was found in a woman aged 25 to 39 in good health and CMV-seropositive. Sequenced material: PBMCs. The sequence joins TRBV19 to TRBJ2-5; 8 middle bases align to TRBD1. Here the CDR3 is given as CASSLGQARQETQYF. The DNA reads as follows: TGTGCCAGTAGCCTGGGACAGGCCAGACAAGAGACCCAGTACTTC.